This T cell receptor beta chain derives from a study of response to subunit inactivated influenza vaccine. Germline V gives CDR1 DFQATT, CDR2 SNEGSKA (reference sequence). The CDR3 length is 17 residues. V gave up 6 bases and J gave up 0 bases; unmatched junction bases: 8. TCRdb processed the RT-PCR reads anew with MiXCR; each CDR3 protein has one entry. This sample yields more than 700,000 distinct CDR3 sequences, of which 21% are seen a single time; 9.5% to 13% belongs to the top ten. The study's findings and limits: The study's authors posited that every seasonal influenza vaccination enlists few new T cells.

This clonotype was seen more than once but under ten times. Its target is not known. Sequences were derived from PBMCs from blood, sampled 4 to 6 days after vaccination. This chain connects TRBV20-1 to TRBJ2-2; 12 bases match TRBD2. The TCR comes from a middle-aged man who received an inactivated influenza vaccine. The CDR3 sequence is CSAAGLAGFANTGELFF. CDR3 bases: TGCAGTGCCGCGGGACTAGCGGGTTTCGCGAACACCGGGGAGCTGTTTTTT.